The present T cell receptor beta chain was sequenced within a study of shared clonotypes between healthy human individuals. Overall study results and limits: Clonotype sharing among donors likely depends on sequencing depth.

Sequencing was performed with immunoSEQ multiplex PCR; in TCRdb, only in-frame clones are kept and a portion is missing. This sample has about 480,000 clones, with roughly 78% found just once. A note on this clone: The antigen is undetermined.

Germline lookup yields CDR1 SGHRS and CDR2 YFSETQ. After removal of 4 bases from V and 4 bases from J, the junction contained 6 bases not matched to a gene. There are 14 residues in the CDR3. Specimen: PBMCs. The clonotype was recovered from a woman in her thirties or forties in good health. Some clones in this sample may be carry-over from other donors' samples. J is TRBJ2-3 and V is TRBV5-1; 7 bases map to TRBD1. CDR3 residues: CASSETGNADTQYF. In DNA, the CDR3 is TGCGCCAGCAGCGAGACAGGGAACGCAGATACGCAGTATTTT.